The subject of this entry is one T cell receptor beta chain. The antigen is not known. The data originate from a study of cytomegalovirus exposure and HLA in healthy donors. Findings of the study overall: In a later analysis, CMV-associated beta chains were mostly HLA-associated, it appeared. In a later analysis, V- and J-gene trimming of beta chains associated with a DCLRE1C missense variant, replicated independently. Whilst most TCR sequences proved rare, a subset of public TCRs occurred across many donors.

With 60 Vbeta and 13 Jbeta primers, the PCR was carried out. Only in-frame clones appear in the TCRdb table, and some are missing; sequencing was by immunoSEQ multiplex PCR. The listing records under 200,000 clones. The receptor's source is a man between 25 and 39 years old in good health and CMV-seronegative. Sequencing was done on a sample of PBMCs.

CDR3 nucleotides: TGTGCCAGCAGTTTATTGACAGGGAGGTTTGAAAAACTGTTTTTT. Translated, it gives CASSLLTGRFEKLFF. The chain uses TRBV28 and TRBJ1-4; 7 bases map to TRBD1. Trimming removed 1 base from V and 7 bases from J; junction bases left unmatched: 6. This CDR3 region has 15 residues. Germline values: CDR1 MDHEN, CDR2 SYDVKM.